What follows are 31 T cell receptor beta chains derived from one specimen sequenced in a study of post-analysis software for immune sequencing data. Study-level results: Five TRBV segments were significantly more frequent in patients than in controls. TRBV5-6, TRBV5-1 and TRBV20-1 were among these segments.

cDNA libraries for TCR beta contained unique molecular identifiers. MiXCR, run by TCRdb on the PCR reads, gives a single entry per CDR3 protein. Of about 540,000 distinct CDR3 sequences listed, approximately 31% were seen once; the top ten hold approximately 5.4%. Their antigens remain unidentified. Specimen: blood. These receptor sequences come from a girl aged 2-17 years with multiple sclerosis.

The chain joins TRBV4-1 to TRBJ2-3, with TRBD1 matching 9 bases. The trim removed 5 bases at V and 4 bases at J, leaving 10 bases unmatched. The germline V gene has CDR1 MGHRA and CDR2 YSYEKL. This CDR3 comprises 16 residues. The CDR3 region is CASSYPGTGTADTQYF. DNA for the CDR3: TGCGCCAGCAGCTATCCCGGGACAGGGACCGCAGATACGCAGTATTTT.

This chain uses TRBV9 with TRBJ1-1; 8 nucleotides line up with TRBD1. The CDR3 contains 14 residues. V trimming: 4 bases; J trimming: 3 bases; junction bases outside the gene matches: 5. CDR1 is SGDLS, CDR2 YYNGEE, per germline. As DNA, the CDR3 is TGTGCCAGCAGCTTTGGACAGGGTGACACTGAAGCTTTCTTT. It yields the protein CASSFGQGDTEAFF.

CDR3 nucleotides: TGTGCCAGCAGCTTAGGAGGGACAGGGGGGTACAATGAGCAGTTCTTC. Translation: CASSLGGTGGYNEQFF. This sequence joins TRBV7-2 and TRBJ2-1; TRBD1 aligns across 11 bases. This CDR3 contains 16 residues. The J segment lost 4 bases and the V segment lost 1 base, leaving 3 bases of the junction unmatched. Germline values: CDR1 SGHTA, CDR2 FQGNSA.

The chain recombines TRBV12-3 or TRBV12-4 with TRBJ2-4; 7 bases are shared with TRBD1. V was pared by 1 base and J by 1 base, with 1 base of the junction left unmatched. The CDR3 is 15 amino acids. The CDR3 spells CASSLEGQAKNIQYF. Written as DNA, the CDR3 is TGTGCCAGCAGTTTAGAGGGACAGGCCAAAAACATTCAGTACTTC.

This clonotype has just a few counts. V gene TRBV7-2 combines with J gene TRBJ2-7; 7 bases fit TRBD2. V shed 4 bases and J 4 bases; nucleotides not matched to a gene: 7. CDR3 size: 14 residues. Germline CDR1 and CDR2: SGHTA and FQGNSA. CDR3: CASSSTSGEYEQYF. CDR3 coding DNA: TGTGCCAGCAGCTCCACGAGCGGGGAGTACGAGCAGTACTTC.

The chain links TRBV7-2 to TRBJ2-3, with 7 bases identical to TRBD2. Trimming cost V 2 bases and J 5 bases; bases outside gene matches: 4. CDR3 size: 14 residues. CDR1 SGHTA and CDR2 FQGNSA come from the germline V gene. The chain's CDR3 is CASSLRGGGDTQYF. The CDR3 DNA is TGTGCCAGCAGCTTAAGGGGCGGGGGAGATACGCAGTATTTT.

This clonotype was seen repeatedly, ten times or more. CDR3 region: CSATDRTSGGETQYF. The CDR3 coding sequence is TGCAGTGCTACCGATAGGACTAGCGGGGGGGAGACCCAGTACTTC. The rearrangement joins TRBV20-1 to TRBJ2-5; 14 bases fit TRBD2. CDR1 DFQATT and CDR2 SNEGSKA come from the germline V gene (reference sequence). This CDR3 contains 15 residues. V shed 4 bases, J shed 5 bases, and the junction held 6 bases outside the gene matches.

The chain recombines TRBV12-3 or TRBV12-4 with TRBJ2-3; D is possibly TRBD1 (6 bases). Trimming pared 1 base from V and 13 bases from J, leaving 12 bases between. The CDR3 length is 12 residues. CDR3 nucleotides: TGTGCCAGCAGTTTAGATCTGGGGGCGAAGTATTTT. It encodes CASSLDLGAKYF.

This clonotype was seen at least ten times. DNA of the CDR3: TGTGCCAGCAGCGTAGCCGCTAGCGGAGCTGGTACGCAGTATTTT. The encoded protein is CASSVAASGAGTQYF. The rearrangement joins TRBV9 to TRBJ2-3; 7 bases are shared with TRBD2. Germline CDR1 SGDLS, CDR2 YYNGEE. This CDR3 comprises 15 residues. With V trimmed by 0 bases and J by 8 bases, 9 bases remained unmatched.

V is TRBV3-1 and J is TRBJ2-1; D is undetermined. This CDR3 has 13 amino acids. The V and J ends lost 3 bases and 6 bases respectively, with 9 bases between them. The germline CDR1 and CDR2 sequences are LGHDT and YNNKEL (reference sequence). CDR3 in amino acids: CASSHPNINEQFF. In nucleotides, the CDR3 is TGTGCCAGCAGCCATCCCAACATCAATGAGCAGTTCTTC.

The V call is TRBV20-1, the J call TRBJ2-7, with 9 nucleotides matching TRBD2. The germline V gene has CDR1 DFQATT and CDR2 SNEGSKA (reference sequence). The CDR3 extends over 15 amino acids. V lost 0 bases and J lost 2; bases outside the gene matches: 5. This chain's CDR3 is CSAREGLAGTYEQYF. CDR3 coding DNA: TGCAGTGCTAGAGAGGGTCTAGCGGGGACCTACGAGCAGTACTTC.

V gene TRBV14 combines with J gene TRBJ2-7; tentative D call: TRBD1 (6 bases). Germline loops: CDR1 SGHDN, CDR2 FVKESK. The V gene lost 2 bases and the J gene lost 11 bases, with 16 bases spanning the gap. This CDR3 region has 13 residues. CDR3 in amino acids: CASSQLGGGPKYF. The CDR3 DNA follows: TGTGCCAGCAGCCAATTGGGTGGGGGCCCGAAGTACTTC. Full variable domain (outside the CDR3, taken from reference TRBV14 and TRBJ2-7): EAGVTQFPSHSVIEKGQTVTLRCDPISGHDNLYWYRRVMGKEIKFLLHFVKESKQDESGMPNNRFLAERTGGTYSTLKVQPAELEDSGVYFCASSQLGGGPKYFGPGTRLTVT.

This clonotype appeared once. This CDR3 fails to terminate in the conserved phenylalanine or tryptophan, so it likely reflects a read error. This chain uses TRBV20-1 with TRBJ1-2; no definite D call. The CDR3 totals 15 residues. Germline V gene sequence: CDR1 DFQATT, CDR2 SNEGSKA (reference sequence). Trimming took 3 bases from V and 6 from J, leaving 20 bases between them. The CDR3 reads CSASQPGRLSDGYTV. In DNA, the CDR3 is TGCAGTGCTAGCCAGCCGGGAAGACTTTCCGATGGCTACACCGTC.

V is TRBV14 and J is TRBJ1-1; D uncertain. V lost 2 bases to trimming and J lost 3 bases, with 10 bases between them. Germline CDR1 reads SGHDN; CDR2 reads FVKESK. The CDR3 consists of 14 residues. The DNA of the CDR3 is TGTGCCAGCAGCCAAACCTCCGAGTACACTGAAGCTTTCTTT. Protein sequence: CASSQTSEYTEAFF.

The gene calls are TRBV7-3 and TRBJ2-1, with TRBD1 matching 9 bases. This CDR3 has 15 residues. The J segment lost 5 bases and the V segment lost 4 bases, leaving 6 bases of the junction unmatched. In germline, CDR1 is SGHTA, CDR2 FQGTGA. For the CDR3, the DNA is TGTGCCAGCAGCTCTAGGACAGGGGACGACAATGAGCAGTTCTTC. Amino acids: CASSSRTGDDNEQFF.

This clonotype occurred a few times. The chain uses TRBV29-1 and TRBJ1-2; tentative D call: TRBD1 (5 bases). This CDR3 has 11 amino acids. The germline V and J ends were trimmed by 8 bases and 4 bases, with 11 bases remaining between them. Germline CDR1 SQVTM, CDR2 ANQGSEA. DNA of the CDR3: TGCAGCCACCAGGGTATCTATGGCTACACCTTC. It specifies CSHQGIYGYTF. The full variable domain, its missing parts supplied by reference TRBV29-1 and TRBJ1-2, is SAVISQKPSRDICQRGTSLTIQCQVDSQVTMMFWYRQQPGQSLTLIATANQGSEATYESGFVIDKFPISRPNLTFSTLTVSNMSPEDSSIYLCSHQGIYGYTFGSGTRLTVV.

The chain has TRBV12-3 or TRBV12-4 and TRBJ2-7; TRBD1 or TRBD2 may be the D gene (6 bases each). The CDR3 is 16 amino acids. V was cut by 5 bases and J by 4 bases, with 21 bases left in between. Here the CDR3 reads CASSHIGGPSNYEQYF. The CDR3 region has the DNA TGTGCCAGCAGTCATATAGGGGGGCCGTCAAATTACGAGCAGTACTTC.

This clonotype was seen a few times. The chain uses TRBV5-1 and TRBJ1-6, with 7 nucleotides matching TRBD1. Trimming cost V 4 bases and J 6 bases; bases outside gene matches: 7. Germline V lookup: CDR1 SGHRS, CDR2 YFSETQ. CDR3 length: 15 amino acids. The CDR3 protein is CASSPTGQTNSPLHF. For the CDR3, the DNA is TGCGCCAGCAGCCCCACGGGACAGACTAATTCACCCCTCCACTTT.

Many counts were recorded for this clonotype. The chain combines TRBV5-6 with TRBJ1-2; maybe TRBD1 (5 bases). Germline CDR1 SGHDT, CDR2 YYEEEE. Trimming cost V 4 bases and J 4 bases, with 14 bases left between them. The CDR3 is 14 amino acids. The CDR3 DNA is TGTGCCAGCAGCCCTTTCCTAGGGGTCTATGGCTACACCTTC. Translated, it gives CASSPFLGVYGYTF.

This clonotype has more than one count but fewer than ten. This chain links TRBV6-1 with TRBJ2-3; TRBD1 matches 8 bases. V lost 4 bases and J lost 7; bases outside the gene matches: 10. There are 15 residues in the CDR3. Germline assignment: CDR1 MNHNS and CDR2 SASEGT. As DNA, the CDR3 is TGTGCCAGCAGTGTAAGCCAGACAGGGGCTCATACGCAGTATTTT. This codes for CASSVSQTGAHTQYF.

This sequence joins TRBV9 and TRBJ2-7; 7 bases line up with TRBD2. The J segment lost 3 bases and the V segment lost 4 bases, leaving 7 bases of the junction unmatched. The CDR3 spans 14 residues. CDR1 is SGDLS and CDR2 is YYNGEE in the germline V gene. This CDR3 reads CASSLSGEIYEQYF. DNA of the CDR3: TGTGCCAGCAGCTTAAGCGGGGAGATCTACGAGCAGTACTTC.

This chain uses TRBV7-3 with TRBJ2-1; perhaps D is TRBD1 or TRBD2 (6 bases each). V lost 1 base, J lost 5 bases, and 15 bases lay in between. CDR1 SGHTA and CDR2 FQGTGA come from the germline V gene. CDR3 length: 16 residues. CDR3 bases: TGTGCCAGCAGCTTAATAATCGGGGGCCCTCACAATGAGCAGTTCTTC. As protein: CASSLIIGGPHNEQFF.

The chain employs TRBV20-1 and TRBJ2-7; D gene ambiguous. V lost 0 bases and J lost 1, with 13 bases in between. The CDR3 spans 15 residues. The germline V gene has CDR1 DFQATT and CDR2 SNEGSKA (reference sequence). The CDR3: CSARDSDRGSYEQYF. The CDR3 DNA follows: TGCAGTGCTAGAGATTCCGATCGCGGTTCCTACGAGCAGTACTTC.

The sample holds a few counts of this clonotype. The rearrangement links TRBV29-1 to TRBJ2-5; D not certain. The J call is uncertain, as TRBJ2-7 better fits the DNA end. Per germline, CDR1 SQVTM and CDR2 ANQGSEA. The CDR3 contains 9 residues. CDR3 loop: CSAQHEQYF. CDR3 nucleotide sequence: TGCAGCGCACAGCACGAGCAGTACTTC.

This clonotype was detected many times. The J gene is TRBJ2-3, the V gene TRBV9; possibly TRBD1 or TRBD2 for D (5 bases each). The CDR3 consists of 15 residues. V lost 3 bases to trimming and J lost 2 bases, with 13 bases between them. CDR1 SGDLS and CDR2 YYNGEE come from the germline V gene. In DNA, the CDR3 is TGTGCCAGCAGCGCGGGACCTCGGTCCACAGATACGCAGTATTTT. This translates into CASSAGPRSTDTQYF.

This clonotype came up a few times. The chain links TRBV29-1 to TRBJ1-2, with D tentatively TRBD1 (6 bases). The CDR3 runs to 14 residues. Per the germline V gene, CDR1 is SQVTM and CDR2 is ANQGSEA. Trimming removed 4 bases at V and 7 bases at J, with 19 bases between. DNA of the CDR3: TGCAGCGTTGGGGGGGGCAGGGGCCCTGGTGGCTACACCTTC. It specifies CSVGGGRGPGGYTF.

J is TRBJ2-4 and V is TRBV6-5; weak D call: TRBD1 (6 bases). V was trimmed by 4 bases and J by 7 bases, leaving 32 bases between them. The CDR3 contains 20 residues. CDR1 and CDR2 from the germline V gene are MNHEY and SVGAGI. CDR3: CASSFYPSWGQGTSSNIQYF. CDR3 nucleotide sequence: TGTGCCAGCAGTTTCTACCCTTCCTGGGGCCAGGGGACCTCCTCGAACATTCAGTACTTC.

V gene TRBV6-1 combines with J gene TRBJ2-5; the D gene could be TRBD1 or TRBD2 (5 bases each). This CDR3 contains 13 residues. V gave up 6 bases and J gave up 5 bases, with 13 bases separating them. The germline V gene has CDR1 MNHNS and CDR2 SASEGT. The CDR3 bases are TGTGCCAGCAGACTTCTGGGGGTCGAGACCCAGTACTTC. It encodes CASRLLGVETQYF.

The table lists this clonotype with a few counts. The V call is TRBV7-8, the J call TRBJ2-4; no firm D call. V dropped 2 bases and J dropped 0 bases, with 17 bases sitting between them. There are 18 residues in the CDR3. Germline V CDR1 and CDR2: SGHVS, FQNEAQ. CDR3 protein: CASSLRQEGSLAKNIQYF. In nucleotides, the CDR3 is TGTGCCAGCAGCTTAAGGCAGGAAGGGTCTTTAGCCAAAAACATTCAGTACTTC.

This clonotype was counted only a few times. This chain joins TRBV6-6 and TRBJ1-2; TRBD1 matches at 7 bases. Germline loops: CDR1 MNHNY, CDR2 SVGAGI (reference sequence). Trimming removed 5 bases from V and 0 bases from J; junction bases left unmatched: 3. The CDR3 loop spans 14 amino acids. CDR3: CASSKQGSNYGYTF. CDR3 DNA: TGTGCCAGCAGTAAACAGGGGTCTAACTATGGCTACACCTTC.

The chain employs TRBV27 and TRBJ1-2; unclear D gene. The V and J ends lost 3 bases and 4 bases respectively, with 9 bases between them. Germline CDR1 reads MNHEY; CDR2 reads SMNVEV (reference sequence). This CDR3 is built from 13 residues. CDR3 protein: CASSLSPLYGYTF. The CDR3 DNA reads TGTGCCAGCAGTTTGTCGCCTCTCTATGGCTACACCTTC.